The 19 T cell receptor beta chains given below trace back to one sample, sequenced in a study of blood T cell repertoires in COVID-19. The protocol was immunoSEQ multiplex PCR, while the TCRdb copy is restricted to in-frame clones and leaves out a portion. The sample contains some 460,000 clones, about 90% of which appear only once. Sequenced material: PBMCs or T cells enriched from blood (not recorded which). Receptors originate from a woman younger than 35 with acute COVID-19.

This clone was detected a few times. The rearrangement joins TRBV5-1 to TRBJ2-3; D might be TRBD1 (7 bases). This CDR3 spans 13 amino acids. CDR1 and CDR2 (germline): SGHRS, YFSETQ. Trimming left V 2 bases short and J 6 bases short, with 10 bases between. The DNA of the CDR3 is TGCGCCAGCAGCTTTGCAGGGGGGGATACGCAGTATTTT. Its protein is CASSFAGGDTQYF.

The CDR3: CASSLLAGANNEQFF. CDR3 DNA: TGTGCCAGCAGCTTATTAGCGGGGGCTAACAATGAGCAGTTCTTC. V gene TRBV5-6 combines with J gene TRBJ2-1; TRBD2 agrees at 9 bases. V shed 2 bases and J 5 bases; nucleotides not matched to a gene: 5. This CDR3 is 15 amino acids long. The germline CDR1 and CDR2 sequences are SGHDT and YYEEEE.

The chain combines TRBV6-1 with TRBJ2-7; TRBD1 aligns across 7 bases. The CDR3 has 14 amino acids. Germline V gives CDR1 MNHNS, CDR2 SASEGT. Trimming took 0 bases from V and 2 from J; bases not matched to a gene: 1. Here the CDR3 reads CASSEAGQTYEQYF. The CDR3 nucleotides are TGTGCCAGCAGTGAAGCGGGACAGACCTACGAGCAGTACTTC.

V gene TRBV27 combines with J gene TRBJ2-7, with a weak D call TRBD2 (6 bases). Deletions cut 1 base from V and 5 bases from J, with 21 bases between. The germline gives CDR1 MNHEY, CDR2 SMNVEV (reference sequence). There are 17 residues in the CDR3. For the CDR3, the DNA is TGTGCCAGCAGTTTATTTCCGCCGGGGGACCAGGTAGACGAGCAGTACTTC. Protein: CASSLFPPGDQVDEQYF.

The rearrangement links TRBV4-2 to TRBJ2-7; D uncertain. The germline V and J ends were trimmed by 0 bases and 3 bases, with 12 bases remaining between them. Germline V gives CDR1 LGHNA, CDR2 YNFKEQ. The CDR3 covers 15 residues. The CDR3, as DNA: TGTGCCAGCAGCCAAGAGATAACCTCACACTACGAGCAGTACTTC. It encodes CASSQEITSHYEQYF.

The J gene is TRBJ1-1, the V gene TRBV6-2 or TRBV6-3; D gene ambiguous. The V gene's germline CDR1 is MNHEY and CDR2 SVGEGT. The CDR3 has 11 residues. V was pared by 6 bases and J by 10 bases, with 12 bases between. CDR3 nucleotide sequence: TGTGCCAGCAGCCCGCGGTTGGTAGCTTTCTTT. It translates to CASSPRLVAFF.

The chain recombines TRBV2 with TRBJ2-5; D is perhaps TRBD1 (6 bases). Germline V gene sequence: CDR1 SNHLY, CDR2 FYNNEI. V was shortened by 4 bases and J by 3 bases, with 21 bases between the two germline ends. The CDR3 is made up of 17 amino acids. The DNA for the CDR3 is TGTGCCAGCAGTGGACTTTACAGGGTAACTAAGAAAGAGACCCAGTACTTC. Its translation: CASSGLYRVTKKETQYF.

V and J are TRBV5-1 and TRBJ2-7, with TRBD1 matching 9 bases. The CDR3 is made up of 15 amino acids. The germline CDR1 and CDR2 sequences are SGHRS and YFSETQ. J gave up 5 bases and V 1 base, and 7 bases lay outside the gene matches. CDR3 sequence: CASSLPTGGIHEQYF. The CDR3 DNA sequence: TGCGCCAGCAGCTTGCCGACAGGGGGTATCCACGAGCAGTACTTC. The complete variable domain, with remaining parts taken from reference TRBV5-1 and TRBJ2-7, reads KAGVTQTPRYLIKTRGQQVTLSCSPISGHRSVSWYQQTPGQGLQFLFEYFSETQRNKGNFPGRFSGRQFSNSRSEMNVSTLELGDSALYLCASSLPTGGIHEQYFGPGTRLTVT.

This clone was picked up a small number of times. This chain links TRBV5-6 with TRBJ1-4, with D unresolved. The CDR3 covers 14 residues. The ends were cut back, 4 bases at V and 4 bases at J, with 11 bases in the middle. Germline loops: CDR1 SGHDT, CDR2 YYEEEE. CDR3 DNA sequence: TGTGCCAGCAGCCCCTCCGGGGTTAATGAAAAACTGTTTTTT. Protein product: CASSPSGVNEKLFF.

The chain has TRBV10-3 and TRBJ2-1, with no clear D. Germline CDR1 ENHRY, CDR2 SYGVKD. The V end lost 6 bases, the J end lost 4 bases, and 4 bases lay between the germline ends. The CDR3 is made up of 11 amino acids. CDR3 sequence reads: CAIRLYNEQFF. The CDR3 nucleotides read TGTGCCATCAGACTATACAATGAGCAGTTCTTC.

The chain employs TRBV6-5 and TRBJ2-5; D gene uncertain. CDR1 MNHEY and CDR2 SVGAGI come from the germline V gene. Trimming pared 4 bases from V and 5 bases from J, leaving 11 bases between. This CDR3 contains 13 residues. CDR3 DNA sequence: TGTGCCAGCAGTTTACAAGAAAAGGAGACCCAGTACTTC. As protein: CASSLQEKETQYF.

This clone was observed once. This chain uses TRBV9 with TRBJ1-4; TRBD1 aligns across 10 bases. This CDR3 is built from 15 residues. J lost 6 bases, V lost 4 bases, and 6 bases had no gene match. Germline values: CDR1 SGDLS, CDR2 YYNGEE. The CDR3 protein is CASSRPGTGDEKLFF. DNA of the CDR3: TGTGCCAGCAGCCGGCCCGGGACAGGGGATGAAAAACTGTTTTTT.

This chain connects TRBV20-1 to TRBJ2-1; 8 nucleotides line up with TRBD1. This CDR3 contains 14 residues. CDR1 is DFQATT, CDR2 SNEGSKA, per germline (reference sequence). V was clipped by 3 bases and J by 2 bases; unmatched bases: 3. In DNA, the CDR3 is TGCAGTGCTAGTTACAGGGGGGCCTACAATGAGCAGTTCTTC. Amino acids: CSASYRGAYNEQFF.

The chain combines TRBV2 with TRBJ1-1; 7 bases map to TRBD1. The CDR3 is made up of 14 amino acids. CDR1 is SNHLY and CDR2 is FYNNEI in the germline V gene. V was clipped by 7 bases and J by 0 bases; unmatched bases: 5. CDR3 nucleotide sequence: TGTGCCAGCAAAAAACAGGGGATGAACACTGAAGCTTTCTTT. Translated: CASKKQGMNTEAFF.

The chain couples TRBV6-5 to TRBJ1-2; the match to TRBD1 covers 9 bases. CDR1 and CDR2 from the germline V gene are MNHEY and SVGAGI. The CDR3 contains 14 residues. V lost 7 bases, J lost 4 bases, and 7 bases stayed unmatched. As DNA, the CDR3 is TGTGCCAGCACGCGGACAGGGGCCCCCTATGGCTACACCTTC. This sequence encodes CASTRTGAPYGYTF.

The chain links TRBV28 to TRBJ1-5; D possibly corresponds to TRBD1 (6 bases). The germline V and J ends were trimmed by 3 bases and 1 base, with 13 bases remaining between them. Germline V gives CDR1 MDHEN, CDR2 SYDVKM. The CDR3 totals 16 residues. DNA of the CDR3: TGTGCCAGCAGTTTTCGTTCGCAGGGGAGCAATCAGCCCCAGCATTTT. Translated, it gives CASSFRSQGSNQPQHF.

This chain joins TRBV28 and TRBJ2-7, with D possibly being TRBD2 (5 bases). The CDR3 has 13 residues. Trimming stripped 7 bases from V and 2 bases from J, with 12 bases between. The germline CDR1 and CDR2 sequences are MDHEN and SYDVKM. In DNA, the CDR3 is TGTGCCAGCACCTCCGGGGTCCCCTACGAGCAGTACTTC. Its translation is CASTSGVPYEQYF.

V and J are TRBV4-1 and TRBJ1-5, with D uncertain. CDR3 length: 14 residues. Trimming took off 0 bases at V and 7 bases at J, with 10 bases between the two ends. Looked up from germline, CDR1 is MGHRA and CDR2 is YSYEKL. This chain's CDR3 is CASSQDAGRQPQHF. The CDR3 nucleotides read TGCGCCAGCAGCCAAGACGCGGGCAGACAGCCCCAGCATTTT.

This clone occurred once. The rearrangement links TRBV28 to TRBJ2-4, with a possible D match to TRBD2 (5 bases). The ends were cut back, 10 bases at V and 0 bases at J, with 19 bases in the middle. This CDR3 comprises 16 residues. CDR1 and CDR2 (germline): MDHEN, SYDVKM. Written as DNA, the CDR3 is TGTGCCATCTCGCTCCAAAGGACTCTAGCCAAAAACATTCAGTACTTC. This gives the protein CAISLQRTLAKNIQYF.